The clone carrying this T cell receptor beta chain has ten or more counts. As yet, its antigen is unknown. Time point reported: sample taken at primary tumor resection. Material for sequencing was whole RNA from tumor, nontumor lung or frozen PBMC, left unsorted. Germline CDR1 SNHLY, CDR2 FYNNEI. CDR3 length equals 13 residues. Trimming took off 0 bases at V and 3 bases at J, with 5 bases between the two ends. The sample belongs to a study of spatial heterogeneity in lung cancer. Study outcomes and limitations: Ubiquitous expanded tumor TCRs were observed in blood more at resection than follow-up.

TCRdb independently ran MiXCR on the 5' RACE reads; one entry per CDR3 protein. The table shows around 12,000 distinct CDR3 sequences, with about 15% occurring only once. The sample consisted of PBMCs, taken at surgery. The clonotype comes from a male donor with early-stage non-small cell lung cancer. The chain is built from TRBV2 and TRBJ2-5; D gene ambiguous. The CDR3 region is CASSEAAEETQYF. The CDR3 DNA is TGTGCCAGCAGTGAAGCGGCCGAAGAGACCCAGTACTTC. Filled out from reference TRBV2 and TRBJ2-5, the complete variable domain reads EPEVTQTPSHQVTQMGQEVILRCVPISNHLYFYWYRQILGQKVEFLVSFYNNEISEKSEIFDDQFSVERPDGSNFTLKIRSTKLEDSAMYFCASSEAAEETQYFGPGTRLLVL.